This T cell receptor (beta chain) was identified in a study of blood T cells in healthy people across ages. Germline lookup yields CDR1 DFQATT and CDR2 SNEGSKA (reference sequence). The CDR3 sequence is 14 residues long. Trimming stripped 1 base from V and 6 bases from J, with 15 bases between. In this sample, this clonotype turned up a few times. Using a J-beta primer mix together with a sample-barcoded 5' primer, a second PCR was run for roughly 6 to 12 cycles. Any given sample supplied a minimum of 2.5 million CDR3-containing paired-end reads. MiXCR, applied by TCRdb to the 5' RACE reads, yields one record per CDR3 protein. The data show over 600,000 distinct CDR3 sequences, about 56% seen once.

This chain joins TRBV20-1 and TRBJ1-1; D is ambiguous. The clonotype comes from a man aged 35 to 55 in good health. The material sequenced was blood. The chain's CDR3 is CSARGPAGEAEAFF. For the CDR3, the DNA is TGCAGTGCTAGAGGCCCTGCAGGAGAAGCTGAAGCTTTCTTT.